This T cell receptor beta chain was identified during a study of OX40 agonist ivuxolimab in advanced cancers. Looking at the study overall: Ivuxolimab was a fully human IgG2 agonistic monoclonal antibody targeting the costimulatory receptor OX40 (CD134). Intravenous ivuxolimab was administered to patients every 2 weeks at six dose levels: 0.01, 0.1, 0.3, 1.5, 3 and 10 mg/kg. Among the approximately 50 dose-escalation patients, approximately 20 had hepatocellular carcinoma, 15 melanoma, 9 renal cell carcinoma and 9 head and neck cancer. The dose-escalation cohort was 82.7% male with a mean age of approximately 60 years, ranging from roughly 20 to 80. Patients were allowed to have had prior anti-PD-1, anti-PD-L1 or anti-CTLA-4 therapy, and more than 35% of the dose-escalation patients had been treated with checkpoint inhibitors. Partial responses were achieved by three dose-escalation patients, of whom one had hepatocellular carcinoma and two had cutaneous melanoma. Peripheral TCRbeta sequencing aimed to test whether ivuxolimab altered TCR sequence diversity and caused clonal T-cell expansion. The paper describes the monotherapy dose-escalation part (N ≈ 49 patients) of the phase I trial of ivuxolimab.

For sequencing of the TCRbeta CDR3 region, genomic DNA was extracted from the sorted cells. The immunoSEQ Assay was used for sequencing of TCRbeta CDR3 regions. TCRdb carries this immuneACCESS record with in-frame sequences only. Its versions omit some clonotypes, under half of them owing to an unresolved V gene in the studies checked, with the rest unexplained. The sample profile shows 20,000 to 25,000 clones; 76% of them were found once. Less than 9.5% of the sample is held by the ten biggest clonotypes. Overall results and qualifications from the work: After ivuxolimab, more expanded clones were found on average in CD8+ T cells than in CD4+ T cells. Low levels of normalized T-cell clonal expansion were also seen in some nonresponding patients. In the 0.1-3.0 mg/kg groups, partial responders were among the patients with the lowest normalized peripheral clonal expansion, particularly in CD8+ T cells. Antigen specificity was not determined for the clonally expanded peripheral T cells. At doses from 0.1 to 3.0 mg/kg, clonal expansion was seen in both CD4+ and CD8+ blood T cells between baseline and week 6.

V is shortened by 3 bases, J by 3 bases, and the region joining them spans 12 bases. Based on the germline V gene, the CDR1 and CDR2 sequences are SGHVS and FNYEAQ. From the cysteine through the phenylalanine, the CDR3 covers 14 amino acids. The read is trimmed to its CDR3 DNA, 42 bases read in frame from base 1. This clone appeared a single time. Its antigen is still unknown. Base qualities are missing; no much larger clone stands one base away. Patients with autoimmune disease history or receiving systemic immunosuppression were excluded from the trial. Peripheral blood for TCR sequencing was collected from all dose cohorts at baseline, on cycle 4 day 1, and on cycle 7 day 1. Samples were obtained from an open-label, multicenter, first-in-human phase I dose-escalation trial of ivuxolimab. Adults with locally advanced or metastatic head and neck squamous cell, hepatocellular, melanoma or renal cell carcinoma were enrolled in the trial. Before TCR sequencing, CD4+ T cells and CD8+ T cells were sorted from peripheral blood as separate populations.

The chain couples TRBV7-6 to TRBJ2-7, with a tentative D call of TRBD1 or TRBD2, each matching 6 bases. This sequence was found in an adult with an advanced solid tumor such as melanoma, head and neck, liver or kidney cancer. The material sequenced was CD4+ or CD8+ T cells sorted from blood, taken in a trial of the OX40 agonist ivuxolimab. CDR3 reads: CASSFLGGYYEQYF. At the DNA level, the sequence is TGTGCCAGCAGCTTTTTGGGGGGCTACTACGAGCAGTACTTC. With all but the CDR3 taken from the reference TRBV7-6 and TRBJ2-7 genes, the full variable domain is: GAGVSQSPRYKVTKRGQDVALRCDPISGHVSLYWYRQALGQGPEFLTYFNYEAQQDKSGLPNDRFSAERPEGSISTLTIQRTEQRDSAMYRCASSFLGGYYEQYFGPGTRLTVT.